The entry that follows covers one T cell receptor beta chain sequence. The antigen is unknown. Because the CDR3 is missing its conserved closing phenylalanine or tryptophan, this is likely a read error. V lost 6 bases to trimming and J lost 8 bases; unmatched junction nucleotides: 10. Germline CDR1 LGHNA, CDR2 YSLEER. There are 15 residues in the CDR3. The data derive from a study of blood T cells in healthy people across ages. Whole-study results and caveats: Older age went with lower TCR beta diversity per million T cells, in a roughly linear way.

PCR was performed a second time for about 7 to 12 cycles using a sample-barcoded 5' primer and a J-beta primer mix. MiXCR was run by TCRdb on the 5' RACE reads, yielding one entry per CDR3 protein. In the table there are 1,500,000 or so distinct CDR3 sequences, 42% of which are singletons. This TCR came from a woman between 18 and 29 years old in good health. This chain links TRBV4-3 with TRBJ1-4; 9 bases fit TRBD1. Sequenced input: blood. CDR3 sequence (DNA): TGCGCCAGCAGACCCGGGACAGGGACGGTCGAAAAACTGTTTTTA. Translated: CASRPGTGTVEKLFL.